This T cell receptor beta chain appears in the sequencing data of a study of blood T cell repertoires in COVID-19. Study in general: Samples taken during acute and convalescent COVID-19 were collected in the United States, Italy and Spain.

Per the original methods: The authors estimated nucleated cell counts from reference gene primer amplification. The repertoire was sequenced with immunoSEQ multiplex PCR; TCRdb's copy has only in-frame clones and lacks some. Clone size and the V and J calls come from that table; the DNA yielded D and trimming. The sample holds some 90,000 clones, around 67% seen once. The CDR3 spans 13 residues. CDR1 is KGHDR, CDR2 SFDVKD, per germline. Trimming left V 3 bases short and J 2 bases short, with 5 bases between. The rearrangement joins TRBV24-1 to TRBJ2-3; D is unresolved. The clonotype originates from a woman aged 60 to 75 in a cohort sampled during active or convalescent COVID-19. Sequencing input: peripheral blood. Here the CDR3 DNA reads TGTGCCACCAGTGATACAAACACAGATACGCAGTATTTT. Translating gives CATSDTNTDTQYF.